This TCR beta chain was identified in a study of identical twins (dated by TCRdb to about 2016). Context from the whole study: The study deep-sequenced TCR alpha and beta repertoires from monozygotic twins, unrelated adults of various ages and cord blood to test whether fetal clonotypes persist. Replicate twin experiments were performed at different times using different library preparation protocols to rule out contamination.

Receptor amplification or capture employed 5' RACE. The sequencing machine was an Illumina HiSeq 2000. A universal primer binding site was added through template switching, and the final cDNA carried a unique molecular identifier so that TCR cDNA molecules could be counted accurately. Specific primers in the conserved constant-segment region were used to synthesize first-strand cDNA for the TCR alpha and beta chains. Each cDNA library was double barcoded, with a SMART-Mk sample barcode plus Illumina barcodes, to control for contamination. TruSeq adapter sequences, together with Illumina sample barcodes, were added in two successive PCR steps. The TCR alpha and beta cDNA libraries were sequenced on the Illumina HiSeq platform using custom primers. In the original analysis: MiGEC was used to process raw reads and extract unique molecular identifiers, and MiXCR was used to find CDR3 positions. Recombination models were inferred per individual with the repgenHMM and IGoR tools using an EM algorithm. Shared clonotypes were analyzed with the tcR package in R, and sharing was normalized by the product of cloneset sizes. To study raw recombination without the effects of thymic and clonal selection, out-of-frame nonproductive sequences were analyzed. The public reads were reanalyzed by TCRdb: fastp trimming at Q25, MiXCR alignment, in-frame beta chains only. Rows merge per CDR3 protein into single entries with the most common DNA and genes. The V and J calls, along with clone size, are taken from TCRdb and not from the paper's own processing. The sample table records some 900,000 distinct CDR3 sequences; approximately 13% of these occur just once. The leading ten clones occupy roughly 1.5% of the sample.

All donors were healthy Caucasians. Three pairs of female monozygotic twins, all aged about 18 to 30 years, made up the twin cohort. RNA for TCR libraries was isolated from peripheral blood mononuclear cells. This clonotype was found many times. There is no known antigen for this receptor. Per-base quality was not reported, and no clone a single base away is much larger than it. Broad study findings and their caveats: Out-of-frame TCR alpha sharing in monozygotic twins was systematically underestimated by recombination models, whereas sharing between unrelated individuals was in agreement with the recombination models. In beta out-of-frame sequences, excess twin sharing was weaker, because having fewer shared sequences lowered the signal-to-noise ratio. Zero-insertion analyses could be partly confounded by invariant T cells such as MAIT and iNKT, though diverse VJ usage argued against such confounding for most clonotypes. Abundant cord blood beta clonotypes had fewer insertions, young adult naive repertoires showed a similar but weaker trend, and memory repertoires showed no such trend. Because the same donors could not be followed over many years, the conclusions depended on cross-sectional statistical analysis. Out-of-frame TCR alpha sequences shared between twins showed an excess of low generation-probability sequences compared with coincidental sharing between unrelated individuals.

The CDR3, from cysteine to phenylalanine, totals 16 residues. The entry retains the CDR3 DNA only, 48 bases that are in frame from base 1. Germline trimming amounts to 6 bases on V and 5 bases on J, with 10 as the count of junction bases outside the gene matches. Another study also made use of these data, one on yellow fever vaccine responses in identical twins. From that second study: According to the authors, the vaccine-induced T cell response in identical twins seemed to be partly convergent and partly specific to each individual. Focusing on identical twins, the study followed the T cell clones that responded to the vaccine, and did so with precision.

The clonotype was recovered from a woman between 18 and 29 years old in good health. The rearrangement joined TRBV12-3 or TRBV12-4 to TRBJ2-2, with 9 central nucleotides matching TRBD2. Material for sequencing was PBMCs. The CDR3 is CASRSPGLAGTGELFF. The nucleotide sequence is TGTGCCAGCAGATCCCCGGGACTAGCCGGGACCGGGGAGCTGTTTTTT.